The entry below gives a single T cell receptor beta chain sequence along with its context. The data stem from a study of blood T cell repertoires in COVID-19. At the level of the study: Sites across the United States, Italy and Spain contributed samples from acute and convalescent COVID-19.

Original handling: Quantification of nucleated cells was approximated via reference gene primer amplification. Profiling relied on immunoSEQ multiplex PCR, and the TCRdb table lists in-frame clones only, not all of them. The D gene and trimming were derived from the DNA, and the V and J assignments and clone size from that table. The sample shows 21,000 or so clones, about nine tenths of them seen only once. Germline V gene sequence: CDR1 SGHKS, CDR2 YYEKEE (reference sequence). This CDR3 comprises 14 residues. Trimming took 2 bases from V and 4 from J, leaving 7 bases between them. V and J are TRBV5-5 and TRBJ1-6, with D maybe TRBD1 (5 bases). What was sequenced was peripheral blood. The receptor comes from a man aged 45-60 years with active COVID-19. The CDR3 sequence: CASSFRQYNSPLHF. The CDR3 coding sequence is TGTGCCAGCAGCTTCCGACAGTATAATTCACCCCTCCACTTT.